This TCR beta chain was captured in a study of blood T cell repertoires in COVID-19. Study summary: Acute and convalescent COVID-19 samples came from the United States, Italy and Spain. Nucleic acid was either cDNA or gDNA, and it came from T cells, B-cell-depleted T cells, or PBMCs.

V lost 0 bases to trimming and J lost 0 bases, with 12 bases between them. The germline V gene has CDR1 SGHRS and CDR2 YFSETQ. The CDR3 is made up of 16 amino acids. Profiled with immunoSEQ multiplex PCR; TCRdb holds only in-frame clones, not every one. The sample lists around 500,000 clones, roughly nine tenths occurring once. Residents of around 24 US areas, aged roughly 18 to 90 years, made up the participants. In assigning cohorts, the study relied on participant-reported clinical history. The source of this sequence is a woman in her sixties who had recovered from COVID-19. Sequences were obtained from PBMCs or T cells enriched from blood (not recorded which). V is TRBV5-1 and J is TRBJ2-5; a possible D gene is TRBD1 (6 bases). The CDR3 spells CASSLAGATYQETQYF. CDR3 coding DNA: TGCGCCAGCAGCTTGGCAGGGGCTACGTACCAAGAGACCCAGTACTTC.